This T cell receptor (beta chain) was recorded in a study of neurological immune-mediated disorders. This CDR3 is built from 14 residues. Germline trimming cut 6 bases from V and 1 base from J; bases unmatched to any gene: 3. Germline V gene sequence: CDR1 DFQATT, CDR2 SNEGSKA (reference sequence). Source material was 2 million unsorted PBMCs, stored at -80 °C in RNAlater. This clonotype was recorded at least ten times. TCRdb used MiXCR to reprocess the 5' RACE reads, holding one entry per CDR3 protein. The sample holds around 94,000 distinct CDR3 sequences, around 3.4% seen once. The receptor comes from a woman younger than 35 with multiple sclerosis. The chain is built from TRBV20-1 and TRBJ2-5, with 12 bases lining up with TRBD2. The sequenced material came from PBMCs. In DNA form, the CDR3 reads TGCAGTGCGAGACTAGCGGGGGCCCAAGAGACCCAGTACTTC. It specifies CSARLAGAQETQYF.